A selection of T cell receptor beta chains follows, all from one sample in a study of shared clonotypes between healthy human individuals. Assay: immunoSEQ multiplex PCR; the TCRdb copy retains only in-frame clones and omits some. The profile shows roughly 2,000,000 clones, 90% to 95% of them singletons. What was sequenced was naive CD8+ T cells from PBMCs. Source of these receptors: a young man in good health. Some clones in this sample may be carry-over from other donors' samples. CDR3s include the opening cysteine and the closing phenylalanine or tryptophan. The D gene is left open where the match is weak. Clone size appears in some rows only: once, few, many, or a class for an expanded clone.

V gene: TRBV5-6
D gene: TRBD2
CDR3 length: 16
clone size: .
J gene: TRBJ2-3
CDR3 DNA: TGTGCCAGCAGCTGGGGACTAGCGGGGTTCACAGATACGCAGTATTTT
CDR3 protein: CASSWGLAGFTDTQYF

V gene: TRBV13
D gene: TRBD2
CDR3 length: 16
clone size: .
J gene: TRBJ2-1
CDR3 DNA: TGTGCCAGCAGCGGTGGGCCGACTAGCGGGAGTTATGAGCAGTTCTTC
CDR3 protein: CASSGGPTSGSYEQFF

V gene: TRBV10-3
D gene: .
CDR3 length: 16
clone size: .
J gene: TRBJ2-3
CDR3 DNA: TGTGCCATCAGTGAAGGGCTAGTGGAATATAGAGGTACGCAGTATTTT
CDR3 protein: CAISEGLVEYRGTQYF

V gene: TRBV29-1
D gene: .
CDR3 length: 11
clone size: few
J gene: TRBJ1-1
CDR3 DNA: TGCAGCGTTGCCTTGAACACTGAAGCTTTCTTT
CDR3 protein: CSVALNTEAFF

V gene: TRBV7-9
D gene: .
CDR3 length: 12
clone size: .
J gene: TRBJ2-7
CDR3 DNA: TGTGCCAGCAGCTTTAAAGCATCCGAGCAGTACTTC
CDR3 protein: CASSFKASEQYF

V gene: TRBV11-2
D gene: .
CDR3 length: 11
clone size: .
J gene: TRBJ2-1
CDR3 DNA: TGTGCCAGCAGCTCGCTTAATGAGCAGTTCTTC
CDR3 protein: CASSSLNEQFF

V gene: TRBV7-3
D gene: .
CDR3 length: 15
clone size: .
J gene: TRBJ2-3
CDR3 DNA: TGTGCCAGCAGCTTAACTGGGGGTTTTGGGGATACGCAGTATTTT
CDR3 protein: CASSLTGGFGDTQYF

V gene: TRBV29-1
D gene: TRBD2
CDR3 length: 17
clone size: .
J gene: TRBJ2-3
CDR3 DNA: TGCAGCGTTGAAGTCCCACGGGCTAGCGGCCGCACAGATACGCAGTATTTT
CDR3 protein: CSVEVPRASGRTDTQYF

V gene: TRBV28
D gene: TRBD1
CDR3 length: 14
clone size: once
J gene: TRBJ2-4
CDR3 DNA: TGTGCCAGCAGTCCTGACAGGGGCAAAAACATTCAGTACTTC
CDR3 protein: CASSPDRGKNIQYF

V gene: TRBV6-5
D gene: .
CDR3 length: 14
clone size: .
J gene: TRBJ2-7
CDR3 DNA: TGTGCCAGCAGTTACTCGGCGGAAACCTACGAGCAGTACTTC
CDR3 protein: CASSYSAETYEQYF

V gene: TRBV11-2
D gene: TRBD1
CDR3 length: 17
clone size: .
J gene: TRBJ2-1
CDR3 DNA: TGTGCCAGCAGGGCGAGAGCCGGGACAGCTCTCTACAATGAGCAGTTCTTC
CDR3 protein: CASRARAGTALYNEQFF

V gene: TRBV5-1
D gene: .
CDR3 length: 11
clone size: .
J gene: TRBJ2-1
CDR3 DNA: TGCGCCAGCAGCTTGGAGACTGAGCAGTTCTTC
CDR3 protein: CASSLETEQFF

V gene: TRBV27
D gene: TRBD1
CDR3 length: 14
clone size: few
J gene: TRBJ1-1
CDR3 DNA: TGTGCCAGCAGTTCGACAGGGACCAACACTGAAGCTTTCTTT
CDR3 protein: CASSSTGTNTEAFF

V gene: TRBV6-5
D gene: .
CDR3 length: 14
clone size: .
J gene: TRBJ2-7
CDR3 DNA: TGTGCCAGCAGCCCGGGGCAGGCCCCATACGAGCAGTACTTC
CDR3 protein: CASSPGQAPYEQYF

V gene: TRBV28
D gene: TRBD1
CDR3 length: 15
clone size: once
J gene: TRBJ2-3
CDR3 DNA: TGTGCCAGCAGTTTGGGGACAGTGAGCTCGGATACGCAGTATTTT
CDR3 protein: CASSLGTVSSDTQYF

V gene: TRBV19
D gene: .
CDR3 length: 14
clone size: .
J gene: TRBJ2-2
CDR3 DNA: TGTGCCAGTAGCGCATGGGGGAACACCGGGGAGCTGTTTTTT
CDR3 protein: CASSAWGNTGELFF

V gene: TRBV27
D gene: TRBD2
CDR3 length: 16
clone size: .
J gene: TRBJ2-3
CDR3 DNA: TGTGCCAGCAGCTTCTATCTAGCGGGAGGCCCAGATACGCAGTATTTT
CDR3 protein: CASSFYLAGGPDTQYF

V gene: TRBV27
D gene: TRBD2
CDR3 length: 15
clone size: .
J gene: TRBJ2-3
CDR3 DNA: TGTGCCAGCAGTCACGGGACTAGCGGGAGAGATACGCAGTATTTT
CDR3 protein: CASSHGTSGRDTQYF

V gene: TRBV15
D gene: .
CDR3 length: 15
clone size: .
J gene: TRBJ2-1
CDR3 DNA: TGTGCCACCCCCAGGGAGTGGGGATTCTACAATGAGCAGTTCTTC
CDR3 protein: CATPREWGFYNEQFF

V gene: TRBV2
D gene: .
CDR3 length: 11
clone size: .
J gene: TRBJ2-7
CDR3 DNA: TGTGCCAGCACTAGCGACTACGAGCAGTACTTC
CDR3 protein: CASTSDYEQYF

V gene: TRBV27
D gene: TRBD1
CDR3 length: 14
clone size: .
J gene: TRBJ1-1
CDR3 DNA: TGTGCCAGCAGTTTATCTAGGACAGGGGTTGAAGCTTTCTTT
CDR3 protein: CASSLSRTGVEAFF

V gene: TRBV7-9
D gene: .
CDR3 length: 15
clone size: .
J gene: TRBJ1-1
CDR3 DNA: TGTGCCAGCAGCGGACGCGACAGAAAGAACACTGAAGCTTTCTTT
CDR3 protein: CASSGRDRKNTEAFF

V gene: TRBV27
D gene: .
CDR3 length: 15
clone size: once
J gene: TRBJ2-1
CDR3 DNA: TGTGCCAGCAGTTTACGCGGAGGGGTTTACAATGAGCAGTTCTTC
CDR3 protein: CASSLRGGVYNEQFF

V gene: TRBV27
D gene: .
CDR3 length: 11
clone size: .
J gene: TRBJ1-1
CDR3 DNA: TGTGCCTCCTCAGCGGGTACTGAAGCTTTCTTT
CDR3 protein: CASSAGTEAFF

V gene: TRBV28
D gene: TRBD2
CDR3 length: 16
clone size: .
J gene: TRBJ2-5
CDR3 DNA: TGTGCCAGCAGTTTAATTACTAGCGGGGCACAAGAGACCCAGTACTTC
CDR3 protein: CASSLITSGAQETQYF

V gene: TRBV4-1
D gene: .
CDR3 length: 16
clone size: .
J gene: TRBJ2-3
CDR3 DNA: TGCGCCAGCAGCCAGGTCCGCCGGGACGGGGCAGATACGCAGTATTTT
CDR3 protein: CASSQVRRDGADTQYF

V gene: TRBV7-9
D gene: TRBD1
CDR3 length: 13
clone size: once
J gene: TRBJ1-2
CDR3 DNA: TGTGCCAGCAGCCTCGACAGGGCTGACGGCTACACCTTC
CDR3 protein: CASSLDRADGYTF

V gene: TRBV9
D gene: .
CDR3 length: 16
clone size: .
J gene: TRBJ2-1
CDR3 DNA: TGTGCCAGCAGCGTAGCTGGCGGGGGCCTATACAATGAGCAGTTCTTC
CDR3 protein: CASSVAGGGLYNEQFF

V gene: TRBV29-1
D gene: .
CDR3 length: 17
clone size: .
J gene: TRBJ2-2
CDR3 DNA: TGCAGCGTTGCTGGGGCGATTGGGGCAAGGAACACCGGGGAGCTGTTTTTT
CDR3 protein: CSVAGAIGARNTGELFF

V gene: TRBV19
D gene: .
CDR3 length: 16
clone size: .
J gene: TRBJ1-1
CDR3 DNA: TGTGCCAGTAGTATCCACCCTTGGGGGGCAGCGGTTGAAGCTTTCTTT
CDR3 protein: CASSIHPWGAAVEAFF

V gene: TRBV28
D gene: TRBD1
CDR3 length: 14
clone size: .
J gene: TRBJ2-7
CDR3 DNA: TGTGCCAGCAGCCCAAGGACAGGGCTCTACGAGCAGTACTTC
CDR3 protein: CASSPRTGLYEQYF

V gene: TRBV7-3
D gene: .
CDR3 length: 14
clone size: .
J gene: TRBJ1-3
CDR3 DNA: TGTGCCAGCAGCTTAGGAGGGACTGGAAACACCATATATTTT
CDR3 protein: CASSLGGTGNTIYF

V gene: TRBV29-1
D gene: TRBD2
CDR3 length: 15
clone size: .
J gene: TRBJ2-1
CDR3 DNA: TGCAGCGCGTCCCGGACTAGCCGGCCCTACAATGAGCAGTTCTTC
CDR3 protein: CSASRTSRPYNEQFF